This TCR beta chain was found in a study of read filtering for tumor transcriptome and immune sequencing. Study information: By R-ISS, stages I, II and III held roughly 8, 16 and 7 patients.

Molecular barcoded adaptors covering alpha/delta and beta/gamma chains were used on approximately 400 ng RNA. TCRdb re-derived calls from the reads in MiXCR, one entry per CDR3 protein. Here the sample spans 15,000 to 20,000 distinct CDR3 sequences, approximately 20% being singletons. Points from the study as a whole: About four fifths of IR-seq clonotypes had one read, totaling 3% to 4.5% of reads; RNA-seq: 74.6% and 44.6%. Sorted CD138-negative bone marrow cells were not purified T cells. Even smaller IR-seq throughput identified most shared clonotypes.

This clonotype showed up many times. Its antigen is as yet unknown. CDR3 size: 11 residues. The V segment lost 4 bases and the J segment 13 bases; nucleotides outside the gene matches: 3. This chain uses TRBV12-3 or TRBV12-4 with TRBJ1-5; 8 nucleotides align to TRBD1. The source is a donor at least 40 years old with multiple myeloma. The sequencing input was a population of CD138-negative cells sorted from bone marrow. The CDR3 loop reads CASSSGQGQHF. For the CDR3, the DNA is TGTGCCAGCAGTTCTGGACAGGGTCAGCATTTT.